This TCR beta chain was retrieved from a study of T cells in Graves' hyperthyroidism and ophthalmopathy. Study findings and constraints: Ophthalmopathy stood apart from stable hyperthyroidism in a 13 V-J model.

Germline V gene sequence: CDR1 MNHNS, CDR2 SASEGT. Trimming at V came to 4 bases and at J to 7 bases, leaving 12 bases not matched to a gene. The CDR3 runs to 15 residues. Patients were aged 18 to 65, had disease duration under 2 months, and had newly diagnosed hyperthyroidism. Uncontrolled infection, other autoimmune disease, pregnancy or lactation disqualified patients from enrolment. The study based diagnoses on clinical symptoms, serum thyroxine and TRAb, thyroid ultrasound and orbital computed tomography. Amplification of TCR beta CDR3 regions was performed using RNA transcripts as template. The HTBI primer set was used in a first-round RT-PCR of the TCR CDR3. Each CDR3 protein is one row after TCRdb ran MiXCR on the multiplex PCR reads. The sample contains around 620,000 distinct CDR3 sequences, around 16% of which appear only once. This clonotype came up many times. Its cognate antigen is unknown.

The sequenced material came from blood. This chain uses TRBV6-1 with TRBJ1-1, with TRBD1 matching 7 bases. The receptor was derived from a woman in her thirties with Graves' hyperthyroidism. CDR3 nucleotide sequence: TGTGCCAGCAGTGTCCGCCGGGCAGGGGGGGGTGAAGCTTTCTTT. It encodes CASSVRRAGGGEAFF.